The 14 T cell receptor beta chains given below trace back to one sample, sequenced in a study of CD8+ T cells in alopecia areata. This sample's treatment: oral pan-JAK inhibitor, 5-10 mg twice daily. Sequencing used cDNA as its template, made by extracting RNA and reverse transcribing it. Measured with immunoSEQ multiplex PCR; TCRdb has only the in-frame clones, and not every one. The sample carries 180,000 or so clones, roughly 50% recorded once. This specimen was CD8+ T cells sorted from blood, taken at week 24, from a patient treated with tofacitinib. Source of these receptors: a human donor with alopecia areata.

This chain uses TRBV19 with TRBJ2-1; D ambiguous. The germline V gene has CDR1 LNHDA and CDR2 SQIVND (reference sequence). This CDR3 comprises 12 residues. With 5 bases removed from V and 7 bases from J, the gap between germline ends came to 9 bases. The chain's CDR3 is CASSPDKNEQFF. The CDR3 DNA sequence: TGTGCCAGTAGTCCCGACAAAAATGAGCAGTTCTTC.

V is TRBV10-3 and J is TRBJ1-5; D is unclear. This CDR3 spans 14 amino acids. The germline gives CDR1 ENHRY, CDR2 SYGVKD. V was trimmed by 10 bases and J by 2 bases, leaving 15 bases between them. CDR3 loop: CATFEGLGNQPQHF. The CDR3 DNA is TGTGCCACCTTTGAGGGTCTGGGCAATCAGCCCCAGCATTTT.

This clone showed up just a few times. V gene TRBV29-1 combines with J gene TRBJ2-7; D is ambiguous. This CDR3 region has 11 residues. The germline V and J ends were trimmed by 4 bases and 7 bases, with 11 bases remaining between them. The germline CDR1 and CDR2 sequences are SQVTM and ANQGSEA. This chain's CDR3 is CSVVLGPEQYF. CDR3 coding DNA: TGCAGCGTTGTCCTCGGGCCAGAGCAGTACTTC.

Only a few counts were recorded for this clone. Here the CDR3 reads CASSQDGSGEGDTQYF. The CDR3 region has the DNA TGCGCCAGCAGCCAAGATGGTAGCGGGGAGGGGGATACGCAGTATTTT. The J gene is TRBJ2-3, the V gene TRBV4-1; 8 bases line up with TRBD2. Germline V lookup: CDR1 MGHRA, CDR2 YSYEKL. V dropped 0 bases and J dropped 6; count of bases not matched to a gene: 8. CDR3 length: 16 amino acids.

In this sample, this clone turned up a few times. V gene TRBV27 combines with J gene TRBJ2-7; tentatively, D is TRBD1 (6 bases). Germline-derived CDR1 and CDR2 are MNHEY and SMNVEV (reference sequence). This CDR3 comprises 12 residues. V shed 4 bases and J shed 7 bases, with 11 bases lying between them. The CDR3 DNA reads TGTGCCAGCAGTTCGTCAGGGGTGGAGCAGTACTTC. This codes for CASSSSGVEQYF.

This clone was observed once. The CDR3 region has the DNA TGTGCCAGCAGTTATGGGCCTGGCACCGGGGAGCTGTTTTTT. Its protein is CASSYGPGTGELFF. The V gene is TRBV27, the J gene TRBJ2-2, with no clear D. There are 14 residues in the CDR3. Trimming took 4 bases from V and 4 from J, leaving 10 bases between them. Germline lookup yields CDR1 MNHEY and CDR2 SMNVEV (reference sequence).

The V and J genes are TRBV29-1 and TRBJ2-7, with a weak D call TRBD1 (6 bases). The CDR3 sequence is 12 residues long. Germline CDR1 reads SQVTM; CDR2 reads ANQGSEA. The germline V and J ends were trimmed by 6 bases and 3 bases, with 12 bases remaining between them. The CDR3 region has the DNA TGCAGCGTCCTAGGACAGCTCTACGAGCAGTACTTC. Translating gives CSVLGQLYEQYF.

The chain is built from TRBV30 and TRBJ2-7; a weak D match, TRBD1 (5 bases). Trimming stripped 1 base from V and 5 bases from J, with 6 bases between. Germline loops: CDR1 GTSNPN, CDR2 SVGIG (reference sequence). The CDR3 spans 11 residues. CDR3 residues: CAWSEGDEQYF. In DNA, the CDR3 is TGTGCCTGGAGTGAAGGGGACGAGCAGTACTTC. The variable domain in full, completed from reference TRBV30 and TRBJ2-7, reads SQTIHQWPATLVQPVGSPLSLECTVEGTSNPNLYWYRQAAGRGLQLLFYSVGIGQISSEVPQNLSASRPQDRQFILSSKKLLLSDSGFYLCAWSEGDEQYFGPGTRLTVT.

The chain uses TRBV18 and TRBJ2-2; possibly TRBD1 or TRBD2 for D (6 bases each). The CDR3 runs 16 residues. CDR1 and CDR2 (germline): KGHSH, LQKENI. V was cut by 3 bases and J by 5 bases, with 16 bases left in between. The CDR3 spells CASSPRDMAGTGELFF. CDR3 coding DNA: TGTGCCAGCTCACCTCGGGACATGGCGGGGACCGGGGAGCTGTTTTTT.

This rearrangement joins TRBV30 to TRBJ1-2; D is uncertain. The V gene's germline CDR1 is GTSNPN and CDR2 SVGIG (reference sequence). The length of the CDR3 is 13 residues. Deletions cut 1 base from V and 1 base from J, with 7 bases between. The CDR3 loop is CAWSEGGNYGYTF. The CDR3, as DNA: TGTGCCTGGAGTGAGGGCGGTAACTATGGCTACACCTTC.

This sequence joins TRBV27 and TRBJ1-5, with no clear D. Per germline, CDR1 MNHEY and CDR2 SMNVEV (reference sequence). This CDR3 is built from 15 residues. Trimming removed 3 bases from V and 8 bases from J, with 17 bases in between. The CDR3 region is CASSFSGSGLKPQHF. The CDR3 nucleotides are TGTGCCAGCAGTTTTTCGGGGTCGGGATTAAAGCCCCAGCATTTT.

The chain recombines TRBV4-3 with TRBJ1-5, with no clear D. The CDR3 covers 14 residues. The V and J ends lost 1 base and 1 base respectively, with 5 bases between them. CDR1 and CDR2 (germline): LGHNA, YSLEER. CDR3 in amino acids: CASSQGMSNQPQHF. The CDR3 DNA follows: TGCGCCAGCAGCCAAGGGATGAGCAATCAGCCCCAGCATTTT.

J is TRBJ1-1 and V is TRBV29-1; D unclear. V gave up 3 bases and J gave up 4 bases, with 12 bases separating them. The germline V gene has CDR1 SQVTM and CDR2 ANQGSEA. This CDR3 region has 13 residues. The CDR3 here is CSVEPAKGTEAFF. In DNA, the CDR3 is TGCAGCGTTGAGCCCGCTAAGGGCACTGAAGCTTTCTTT.

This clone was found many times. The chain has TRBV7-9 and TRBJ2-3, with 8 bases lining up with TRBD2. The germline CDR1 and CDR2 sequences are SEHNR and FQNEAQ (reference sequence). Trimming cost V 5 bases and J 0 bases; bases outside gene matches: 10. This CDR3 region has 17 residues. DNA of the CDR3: TGTGCCAGCAGCCCCAGCGGGGGCCACACTAGCACAGATACGCAGTATTTT. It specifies CASSPSGGHTSTDTQYF.